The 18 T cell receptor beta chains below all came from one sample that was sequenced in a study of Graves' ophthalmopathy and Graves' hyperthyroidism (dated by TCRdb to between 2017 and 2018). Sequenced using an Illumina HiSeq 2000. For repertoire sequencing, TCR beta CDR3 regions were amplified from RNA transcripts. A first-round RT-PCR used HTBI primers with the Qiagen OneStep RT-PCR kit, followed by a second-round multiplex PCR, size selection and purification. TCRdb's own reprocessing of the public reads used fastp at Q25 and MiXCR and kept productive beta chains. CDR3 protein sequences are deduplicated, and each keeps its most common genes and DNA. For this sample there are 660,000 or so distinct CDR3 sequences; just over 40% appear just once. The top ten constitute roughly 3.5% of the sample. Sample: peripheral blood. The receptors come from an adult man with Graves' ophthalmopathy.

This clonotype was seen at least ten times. CDR3 DNA sequence: TGTGCCAGCAGTTTACAAGCAGGGCAAGAGACCCAGTACTTC. As protein: CASSLQAGQETQYF. The chain combines TRBV12-3 or TRBV12-4 with TRBJ2-5; D perhaps matches TRBD1 (5 bases). This CDR3 has 14 amino acids. V was cut by 2 bases and J by 2 bases, with 9 bases left in between.

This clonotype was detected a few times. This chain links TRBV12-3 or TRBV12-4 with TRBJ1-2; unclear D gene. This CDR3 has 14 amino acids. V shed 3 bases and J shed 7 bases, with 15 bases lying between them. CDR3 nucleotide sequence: TGTGCCAGCAGTTTTCTAGGCGCGCACAGTGGCTACACCTTC. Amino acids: CASSFLGAHSGYTF.

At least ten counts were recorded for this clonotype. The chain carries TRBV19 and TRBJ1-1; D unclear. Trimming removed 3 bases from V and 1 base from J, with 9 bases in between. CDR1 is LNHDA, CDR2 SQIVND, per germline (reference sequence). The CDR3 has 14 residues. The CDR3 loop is CASSISLQNTEAFF. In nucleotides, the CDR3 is TGTGCCAGTAGTATCTCACTCCAGAACACTGAAGCTTTCTTT.

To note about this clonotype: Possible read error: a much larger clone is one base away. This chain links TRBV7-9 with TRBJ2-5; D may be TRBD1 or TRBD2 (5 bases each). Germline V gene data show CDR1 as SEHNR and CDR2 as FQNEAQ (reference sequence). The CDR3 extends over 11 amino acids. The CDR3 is CASSFSGTQHF. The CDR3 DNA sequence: TGTGCCAGCAGCTTTAGTGGGACCCAGCACTTC.

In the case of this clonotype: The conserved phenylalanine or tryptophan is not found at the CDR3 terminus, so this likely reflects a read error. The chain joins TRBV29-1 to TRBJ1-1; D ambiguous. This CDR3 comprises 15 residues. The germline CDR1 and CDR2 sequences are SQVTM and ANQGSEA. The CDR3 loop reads CSVEDGFTMNTEAFV. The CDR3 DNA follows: TGCAGCGTCGAAGATGGCTTTACTATGAACACTGAAGCTTTCGTT.

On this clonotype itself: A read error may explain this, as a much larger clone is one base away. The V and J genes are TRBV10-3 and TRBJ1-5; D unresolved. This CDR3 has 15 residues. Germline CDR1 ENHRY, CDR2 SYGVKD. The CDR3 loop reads CASSELRRANQPQHF. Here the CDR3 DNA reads TGTGCCAGCAGTGAATTGCGTCGGGCCAATCAGCCCCAGCATTTT.

The CDR3 DNA is TGTGCCAGCAGCCAACAGACGGCGTCTGGAAACACCATATATTTT. The encoded protein is CASSQQTASGNTIYF. This chain uses TRBV7-9 with TRBJ1-3; D uncertain. The CDR3 length is 15 residues. V dropped 5 bases and J dropped 1 base, with 12 bases sitting between them. Germline assignment: CDR1 SEHNR and CDR2 FQNEAQ (reference sequence).

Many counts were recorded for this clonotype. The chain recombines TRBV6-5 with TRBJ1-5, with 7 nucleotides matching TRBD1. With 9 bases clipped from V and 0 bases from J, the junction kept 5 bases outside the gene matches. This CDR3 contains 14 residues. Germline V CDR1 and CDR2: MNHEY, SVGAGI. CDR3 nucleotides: TGTGCCAGGTCGACAGGGACTAGCAATCAGCCCCAGCATTTT. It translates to CARSTGTSNQPQHF.

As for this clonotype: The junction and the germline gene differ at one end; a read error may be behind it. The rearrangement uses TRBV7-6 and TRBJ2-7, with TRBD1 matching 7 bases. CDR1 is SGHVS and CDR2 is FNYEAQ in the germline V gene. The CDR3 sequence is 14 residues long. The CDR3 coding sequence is TGTGCCAACAGCTTAGGTACAGGGGTCTCCGAGCAGTACTTC. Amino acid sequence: CANSLGTGVSEQYF.

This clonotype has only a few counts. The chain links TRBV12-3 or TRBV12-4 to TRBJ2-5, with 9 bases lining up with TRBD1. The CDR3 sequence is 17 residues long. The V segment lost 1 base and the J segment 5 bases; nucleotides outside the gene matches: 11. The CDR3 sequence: CASSLEGTGSKEETQYF. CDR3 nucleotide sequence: TGTGCCAGCAGTTTAGAAGGGACAGGGTCCAAGGAGGAGACCCAGTACTTC.

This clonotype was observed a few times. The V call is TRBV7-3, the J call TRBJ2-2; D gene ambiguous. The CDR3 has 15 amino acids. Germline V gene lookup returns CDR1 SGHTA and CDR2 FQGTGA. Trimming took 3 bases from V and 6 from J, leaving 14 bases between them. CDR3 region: CASSLGSWWPGELFF. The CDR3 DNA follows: TGTGCCAGCAGCTTGGGATCGTGGTGGCCCGGGGAGCTGTTTTTT.

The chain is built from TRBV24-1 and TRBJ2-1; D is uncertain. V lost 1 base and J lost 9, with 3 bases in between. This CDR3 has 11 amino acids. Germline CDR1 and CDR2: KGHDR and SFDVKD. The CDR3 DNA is TGTGCCACCAGTGATTTAAGTGAGCAGTTCTTC. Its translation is CATSDLSEQFF.

In DNA form, the CDR3 reads TGTGCCAGCAGCTTCACCTCCGACAGTATGGCAAAACTGTTTTTT. Translation gives CASSFTSDSMAKLFF. The genes are TRBV7-9 and TRBJ1-4; TRBD1 is a possible D gene (5 bases). The CDR3 has 15 amino acids. Per the germline V gene, CDR1 is SEHNR and CDR2 is FQNEAQ (reference sequence). Trimming took 3 bases from V and 10 from J, leaving 18 bases between them.

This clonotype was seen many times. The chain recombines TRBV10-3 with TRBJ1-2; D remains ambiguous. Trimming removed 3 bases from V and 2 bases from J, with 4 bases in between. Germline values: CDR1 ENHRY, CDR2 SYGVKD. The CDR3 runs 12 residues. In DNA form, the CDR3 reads TGTGCCATCAGTGACATCAACTATGGCTACACCTTC. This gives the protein CAISDINYGYTF.

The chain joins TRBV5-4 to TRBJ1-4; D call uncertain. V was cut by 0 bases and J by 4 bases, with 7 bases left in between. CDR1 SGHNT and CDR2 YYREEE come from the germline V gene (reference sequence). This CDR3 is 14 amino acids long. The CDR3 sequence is CASSLDTINEKLFF. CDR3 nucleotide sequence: TGTGCCAGCAGCTTGGACACGATTAATGAAAAACTGTTTTTT. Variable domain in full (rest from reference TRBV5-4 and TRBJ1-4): ETGVTQSPTHLIKTRGQQVTLRCSSQSGHNTVSWYQQALGQGPQFIFQYYREEENGRGNFPPRFSGLQFPNYSSELNVNALELDDSALYLCASSLDTINEKLFFGSGTQLSVL.

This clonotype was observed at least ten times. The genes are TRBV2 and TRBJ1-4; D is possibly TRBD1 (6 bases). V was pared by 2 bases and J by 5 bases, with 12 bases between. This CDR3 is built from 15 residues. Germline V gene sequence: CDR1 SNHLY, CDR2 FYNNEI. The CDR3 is CASSELGTINEKLFF. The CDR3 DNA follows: TGTGCCAGCAGTGAATTGGGGACAATAAATGAAAAACTGTTTTTT.

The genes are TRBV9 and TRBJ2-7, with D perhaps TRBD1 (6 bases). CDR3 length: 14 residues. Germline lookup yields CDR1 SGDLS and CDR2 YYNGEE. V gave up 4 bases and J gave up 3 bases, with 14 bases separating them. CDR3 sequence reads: CASSHTDRFYEQYF. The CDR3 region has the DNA TGTGCCAGCAGCCATACAGACAGGTTCTACGAGCAGTACTTC.

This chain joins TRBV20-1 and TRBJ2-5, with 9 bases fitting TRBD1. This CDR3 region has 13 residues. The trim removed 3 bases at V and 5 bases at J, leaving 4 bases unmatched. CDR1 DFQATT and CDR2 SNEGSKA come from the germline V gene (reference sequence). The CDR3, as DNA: TGCAGTGCTAGCCAAGGACAGGGGGAGACCCAGTACTTC. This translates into CSASQGQGETQYF.